This entry describes one T cell receptor beta chain. These data come from a study of blood T cell repertoires in COVID-19. The wider study: COVID-19 samples from acute and convalescent phases originated in the United States, Italy and Spain. T cells, B-cell-depleted T cells, or PBMCs supplied cDNA or gDNA.

Authors' data handling: Reference gene primer amplification in the assay estimated nucleated cell counts. Sequencing used immunoSEQ multiplex PCR; TCRdb keeps in-frame clones, though not all of them. V and J calls and clone size come straight from that table; D and trimming were deduced from the DNA. The data contain about 180,000 clones, 87% of them singletons. This sequence was found in a woman aged 45-59 years with acute or convalescent COVID-19. Sequencing used peripheral blood.

The CDR3 reads CASSRRTGEADTQYF. In DNA, the CDR3 is TGTGCCAGCAGCCGTAGAACAGGGGAGGCAGATACGCAGTATTTT. The V gene is TRBV11-2, the J gene TRBJ2-3, with a possible D match to TRBD1 (7 bases). V was cut by 5 bases and J by 4 bases, with 16 bases left in between. CDR1 and CDR2 (germline): SGHAT, FQNNGV. The CDR3 sequence is 15 residues long.